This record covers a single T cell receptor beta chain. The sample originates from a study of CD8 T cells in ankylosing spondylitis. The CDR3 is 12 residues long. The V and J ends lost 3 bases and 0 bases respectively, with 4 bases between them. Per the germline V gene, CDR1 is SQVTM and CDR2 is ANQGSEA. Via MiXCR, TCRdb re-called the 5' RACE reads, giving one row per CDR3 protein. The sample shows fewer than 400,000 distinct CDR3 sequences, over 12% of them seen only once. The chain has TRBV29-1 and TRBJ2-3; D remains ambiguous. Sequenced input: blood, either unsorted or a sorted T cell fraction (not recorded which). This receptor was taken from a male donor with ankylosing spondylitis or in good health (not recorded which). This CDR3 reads CSVDGSTDTQYF. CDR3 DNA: TGCAGCGTTGACGGGAGCACAGATACGCAGTATTTT.